This T cell receptor (beta chain) was obtained from a study of neurological immune-mediated disorders. The team produced cDNA through 5'RACE using 10-nucleotide random UMIs. One entry per CDR3 protein results from TCRdb running MiXCR on the 5' RACE reads. The repertoire includes about 52,000 distinct CDR3 sequences, around 3.5% of them detected once, and under 8.5% sits in the top ten. The unsorted libraries were made from 2 million PBMCs kept at -80 C. V was trimmed by 3 bases and J by 7 bases, leaving 15 bases between them. CDR1 is DFQATT, CDR2 SNEGSKA, per germline (reference sequence). The CDR3 covers 13 residues. This clonotype was picked up many times.

The chain couples TRBV20-1 to TRBJ1-2; no clear D. Sequenced: PBMCs. This receptor was identified in a man aged 55 to 70 with multiple sclerosis. The CDR3 coding sequence is TGCAGTGCTAGGACGGGGTTAGAGATTGGCTACACCTTC. Translation: CSARTGLEIGYTF.